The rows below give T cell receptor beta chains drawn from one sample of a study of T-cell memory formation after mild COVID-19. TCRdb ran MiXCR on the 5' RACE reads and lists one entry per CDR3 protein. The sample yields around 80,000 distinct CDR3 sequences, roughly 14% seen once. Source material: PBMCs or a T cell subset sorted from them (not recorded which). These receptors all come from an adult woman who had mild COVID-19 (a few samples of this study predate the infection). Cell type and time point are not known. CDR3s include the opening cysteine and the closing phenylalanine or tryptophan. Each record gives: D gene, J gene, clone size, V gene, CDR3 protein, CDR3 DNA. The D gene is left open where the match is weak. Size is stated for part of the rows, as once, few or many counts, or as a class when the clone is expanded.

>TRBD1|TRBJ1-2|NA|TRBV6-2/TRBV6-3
CASSYSRTGYGYTF
TGTGCCAGCAGTTACTCCCGGACAGGGTACGGCTACACCTTC
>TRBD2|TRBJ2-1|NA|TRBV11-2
CASSLAGTSYEQFF
TGTGCCAGCAGCTTAGCCGGGACTAGTTATGAGCAGTTCTTC
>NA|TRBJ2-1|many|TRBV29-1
CSVDLASVYNEQFF
TGCAGCGTTGATCTGGCTAGCGTATACAATGAGCAGTTCTTC
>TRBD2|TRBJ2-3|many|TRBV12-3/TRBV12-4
CASRTSGALTDTQYF
TGTGCCAGCCGGACTAGCGGGGCCCTCACAGATACGCAGTATTTT
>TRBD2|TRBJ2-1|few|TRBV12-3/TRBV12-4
CASSLLAGEVVKFF
TGTGCCAGCAGTTTGCTAGCGGGAGAGGTGGTGAAGTTCTTC
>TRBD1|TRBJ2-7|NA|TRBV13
CASGDRGHYEQYF
TGTGCCAGCGGGGACAGGGGTCACTACGAGCAGTACTTC
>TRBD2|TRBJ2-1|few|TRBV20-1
CSARRAGGPLHEQFF
TGCAGTGCTCGGAGAGCGGGGGGCCCCCTGCATGAGCAGTTCTTC
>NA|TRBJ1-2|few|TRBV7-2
CASSLAGAGGYTF
TGTGCCAGCAGCTTAGCAGGGGCGGGTGGCTACACCTTC
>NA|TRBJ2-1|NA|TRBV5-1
CASSLDRNEQFF
TGCGCCAGCAGCTTGGATCGGAATGAGCAGTTCTTC
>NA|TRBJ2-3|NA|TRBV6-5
CASSSPSGGAITDTQYF
TGTGCCAGCAGTTCCCCCTCGGGCGGGGCGATCACAGATACGCAGTATTTT
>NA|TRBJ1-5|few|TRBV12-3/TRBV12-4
CASRPTGLVNQPQHF
TGTGCCAGCAGACCTACAGGGTTGGTCAATCAGCCCCAGCATTTT
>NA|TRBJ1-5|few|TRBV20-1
CSAERTVVNQPQHF
TGCAGTGCCGAGAGGACCGTCGTCAATCAGCCCCAGCATTTT
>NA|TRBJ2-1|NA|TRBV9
CASSVAGAGMYNEQFF
TGTGCCAGCAGCGTAGCGGGGGCCGGCATGTACAATGAGCAGTTCTTC
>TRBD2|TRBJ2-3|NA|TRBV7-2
CASSPTLSGRLDTQYF
TGTGCCAGCAGCCCCACCCTGAGCGGGAGGTTGGATACGCAGTATTTT
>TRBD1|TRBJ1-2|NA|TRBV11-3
CASSPFDRVEGYTF
TGTGCCAGCAGCCCCTTCGACAGGGTGGAAGGCTACACCTTC
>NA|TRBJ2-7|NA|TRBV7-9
CASSPLLKGAARTYEQYF
TGTGCCAGCAGCCCCTTACTAAAAGGGGCAGCGAGGACCTACGAGCAGTACTTC
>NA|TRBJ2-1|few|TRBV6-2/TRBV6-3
CASLPLDTGLGSYNEQFF
TGTGCCAGCCTTCCATTGGACACCGGACTGGGGTCCTACAATGAGCAGTTCTTC
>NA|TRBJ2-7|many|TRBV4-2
CASSQDGRGETYEQYF
TGTGCCAGCAGCCAAGATGGCAGGGGCGAGACCTACGAGCAGTACTTC
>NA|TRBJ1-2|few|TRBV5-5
CASSPERWEDYGYTF
TGTGCCAGCAGCCCCGAACGTTGGGAGGACTATGGCTACACCTTC
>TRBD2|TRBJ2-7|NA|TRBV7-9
CASSSSGEGWAYEQYF
TGTGCCAGCAGCTCGTCCGGGGAGGGATGGGCCTACGAGCAGTACTTC
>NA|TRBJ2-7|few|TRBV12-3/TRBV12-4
CASSSGPAKHEQYF
TGTGCCAGCAGTTCGGGCCCGGCCAAGCACGAGCAGTACTTC
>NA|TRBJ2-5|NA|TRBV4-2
CASSQDWRVETQYF
TGTGCCAGCAGCCAAGATTGGAGGGTGGAGACCCAGTACTTC
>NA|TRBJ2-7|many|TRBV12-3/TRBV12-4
CASSLGPEQYF
TGTGCCAGCAGCCTAGGTCCCGAGCAGTACTTC
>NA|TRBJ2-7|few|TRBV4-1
CASSQGGKDYEQYF
TGCGCCAGCAGCCAAGGGGGGAAAGACTACGAGCAGTACTTC
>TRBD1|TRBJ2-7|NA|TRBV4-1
CASSPTGTGRYEQYF
TGCGCCAGCAGCCCAACCGGGACAGGACGATACGAGCAGTACTTC
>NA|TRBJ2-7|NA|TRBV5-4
CASSFFKGYEQYF
TGTGCCAGCAGCTTTTTTAAGGGCTACGAGCAGTACTTC